The entry below describes one T cell receptor (beta chain). Its target is unknown. Amplification of TCR beta used genomic DNA extracted from peripheral blood. The V gene's germline CDR1 is DFQATT and CDR2 SNEGSKA (reference sequence). This CDR3 spans 19 amino acids. The V end was cut by 6 bases, the J end by 5 bases, with 33 bases between. This specimen comes from a study of T cell repertoires in aging, cancer and after chemotherapy. Study information: Repeat sampling of healthy donors over several months to years showed clear clonal overlap. The whole study produced a dataset of several million TCR reads.

A mixed TRB-A/B primer pool amplified rearranged TRB by multiplex touch-down PCR. TCRdb reprocessed the multiplex PCR reads via MiXCR and lists one record per CDR3 protein. The data contain roughly 6,000 distinct CDR3 sequences, roughly 30% of them seen just once; the ten biggest clones take up roughly 7%. Overall study results and limits: Compared with age-matched healthy donors, untreated hematological or solid cancer patients showed higher blood TCR clonality.

The sample taken for sequencing was blood. The sequence was obtained from a human donor in good health. The V gene is TRBV20-1, the J gene TRBJ2-3; perhaps TRBD2 as D (9 bases). DNA of the CDR3: TGCAGTGCGAGTGACGACGGGACAGGAGGACTAGCGAAAGGAGATACGCAGTATTTT. Encoded protein: CSASDDGTGGLAKGDTQYF.